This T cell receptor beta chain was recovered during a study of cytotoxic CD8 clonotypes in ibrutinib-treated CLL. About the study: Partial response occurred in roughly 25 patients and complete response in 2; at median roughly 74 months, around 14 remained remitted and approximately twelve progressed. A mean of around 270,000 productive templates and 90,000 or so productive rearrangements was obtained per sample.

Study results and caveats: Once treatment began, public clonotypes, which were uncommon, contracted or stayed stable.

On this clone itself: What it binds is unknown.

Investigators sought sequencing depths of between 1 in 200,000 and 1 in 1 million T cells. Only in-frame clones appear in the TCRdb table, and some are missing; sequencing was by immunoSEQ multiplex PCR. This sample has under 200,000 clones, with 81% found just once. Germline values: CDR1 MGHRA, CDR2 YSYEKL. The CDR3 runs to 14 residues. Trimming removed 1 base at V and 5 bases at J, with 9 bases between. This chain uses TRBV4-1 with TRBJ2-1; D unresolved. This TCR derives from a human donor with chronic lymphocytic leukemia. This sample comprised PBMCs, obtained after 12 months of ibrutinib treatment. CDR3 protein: CASSQVTLNNEQFF. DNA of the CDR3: TGCGCCAGCAGCCAAGTCACCCTGAACAATGAGCAGTTCTTC.